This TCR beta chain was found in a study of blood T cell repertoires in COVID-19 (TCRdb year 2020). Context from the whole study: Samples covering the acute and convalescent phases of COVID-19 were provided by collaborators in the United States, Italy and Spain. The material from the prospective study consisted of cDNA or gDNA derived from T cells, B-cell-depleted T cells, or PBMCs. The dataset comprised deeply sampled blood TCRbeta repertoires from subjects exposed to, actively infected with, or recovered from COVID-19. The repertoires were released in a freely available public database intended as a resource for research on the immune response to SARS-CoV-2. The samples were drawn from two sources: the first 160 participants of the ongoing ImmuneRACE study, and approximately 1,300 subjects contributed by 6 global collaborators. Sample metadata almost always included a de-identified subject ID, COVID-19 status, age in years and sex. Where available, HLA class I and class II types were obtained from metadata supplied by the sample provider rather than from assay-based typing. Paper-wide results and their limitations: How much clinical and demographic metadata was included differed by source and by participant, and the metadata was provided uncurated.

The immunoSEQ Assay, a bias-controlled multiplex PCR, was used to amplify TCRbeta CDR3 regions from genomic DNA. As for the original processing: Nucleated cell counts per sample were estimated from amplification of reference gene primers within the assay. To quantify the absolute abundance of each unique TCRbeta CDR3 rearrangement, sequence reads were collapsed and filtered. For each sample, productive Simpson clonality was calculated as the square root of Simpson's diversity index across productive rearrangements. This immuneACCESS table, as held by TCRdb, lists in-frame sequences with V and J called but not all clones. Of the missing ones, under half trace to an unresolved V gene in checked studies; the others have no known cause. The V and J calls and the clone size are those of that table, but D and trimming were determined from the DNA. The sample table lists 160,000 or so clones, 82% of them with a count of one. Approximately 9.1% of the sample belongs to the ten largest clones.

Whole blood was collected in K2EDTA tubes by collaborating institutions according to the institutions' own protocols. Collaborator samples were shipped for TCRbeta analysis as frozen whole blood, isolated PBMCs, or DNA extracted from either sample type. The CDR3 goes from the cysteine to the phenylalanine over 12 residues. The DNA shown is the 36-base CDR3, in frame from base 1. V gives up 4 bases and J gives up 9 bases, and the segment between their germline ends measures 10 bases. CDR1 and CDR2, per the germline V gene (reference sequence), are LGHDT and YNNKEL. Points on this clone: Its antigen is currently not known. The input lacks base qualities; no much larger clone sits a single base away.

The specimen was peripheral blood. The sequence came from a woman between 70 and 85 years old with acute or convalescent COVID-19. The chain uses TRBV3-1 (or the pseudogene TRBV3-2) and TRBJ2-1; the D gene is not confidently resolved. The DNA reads TGTGCCAGCAGCCTAGAAAGCGTTGAGCAGTTCTTC. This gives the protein CASSLESVEQFF.